Given below is one T cell receptor beta chain in context. Clones were read by immunoSEQ multiplex PCR, and TCRdb kept only the in-frame ones, dropping some. The table lists some 130,000 clones, approximately 87% of them singletons, with roughly 3.6% in the top ten. This entry is derived from a study of blood T cell repertoires in COVID-19. Study details: Donors in the United States, Italy and Spain gave samples during acute or convalescent COVID-19. PBMCs, B-cell-depleted T cells, or T cells provided the cDNA or gDNA that made up the material.

The CDR3 is 15 amino acids. Trimming cost V 5 bases and J 3 bases; bases outside gene matches: 7. Germline CDR1 reads LNHDA; CDR2 reads SQIVND (reference sequence). The chain joins TRBV19 to TRBJ1-1; TRBD1 agrees at 9 bases. Sequencing was performed on peripheral blood. The sequence derives from an older woman with acute or convalescent COVID-19. The CDR3 sequence is CASSLTGGKYTEAFF. The CDR3 region has the DNA TGTGCCAGTAGTCTTACAGGGGGCAAGTACACTGAAGCTTTCTTT.